The 23 T cell receptor beta chains reported below all come from one sample, sequenced in a study of T cell responses to AZD1222 COVID-19 vaccine. Only in-frame clones appear in the TCRdb table, and some are missing; sequencing was by immunoSEQ multiplex PCR. The sample has 150,000 to 200,000 clones, about nine tenths seen once. This specimen consisted of peripheral blood, obtained on day 0 of AZD1222 vaccination. The receptors derive from an adult in good health.

The chain carries TRBV30 and TRBJ2-1, with a tentative D call TRBD2 (5 bases). CDR1 is GTSNPN, CDR2 SVGIG, per germline (reference sequence). V was pared by 2 bases and J by 2 bases, with 7 bases between. CDR3 length: 13 amino acids. The CDR3 sequence: CAWSPGAYNEQFF. The CDR3, as DNA: TGTGCCTGGAGTCCCGGGGCCTACAATGAGCAGTTCTTC.

This clone was seen just once. The chain uses TRBV7-8 and TRBJ1-5; D is possibly TRBD1 (6 bases). The germline V gene encodes CDR1 SGHVS and CDR2 FQNEAQ. The V gene lost 5 bases and the J gene lost 0 bases, with 17 bases spanning the gap. This CDR3 has 17 amino acids. This CDR3 is CASSADSGGYSNQPQHF. The CDR3 DNA reads TGTGCCAGCAGCGCTGATTCGGGGGGCTATAGCAATCAGCCCCAGCATTTT.

This clone was seen just once. The junction does not match germline at one end; this may be a read error. For the CDR3, the DNA is TGTGCCAGCAGCTTAATCCAGGGGGTCCATGAGCAATTCTTC. The encoded protein is CASSLIQGVHEQFF. V gene TRBV7-2 combines with J gene TRBJ2-1; 7 positions agree with TRBD1. This CDR3 spans 14 amino acids. Germline CDR1 SGHTA, CDR2 FQGNSA.

The chain recombines TRBV27 with TRBJ1-4, with 11 bases matching TRBD1. Germline V gene lookup returns CDR1 MNHEY and CDR2 SMNVEV (reference sequence). The J segment lost 1 base and the V segment lost 4 bases, leaving 5 bases of the junction unmatched. The CDR3 is 17 amino acids. The DNA of the CDR3 is TGTGCCAGCAGTTCGGACAGGGGGCGCGAAACTAATGAAAAACTGTTTTTT. Protein sequence: CASSSDRGRETNEKLFF. The full variable domain, its missing parts supplied by reference TRBV27 and TRBJ1-4, is EAQVTQNPRYLITVTGKKLTVTCSQNMNHEYMSWYRQDPGLGLRQIYYSMNVEVTDKGDVPEGYKVSRKEKRNFPLILESPSPNQTSLYFCASSSDRGRETNEKLFFGSGTQLSVL.

In this sample, this clone turned up once. The CDR3 DNA reads as TGCGCCAGCAGTGAGAGGAGATTACTAGCGGGGGGGGGACGGCGCACAGATACGCAGTATTTT. Protein sequence: CASSERRLLAGGGRRTDTQYF. The chain uses TRBV10-2 and TRBJ2-3; TRBD2 matches at 13 bases. Germline CDR1 and CDR2: WSHSY and SAAADI. This CDR3 region has 21 residues. V was pared by 2 bases and J by 1 base, with 15 bases of the junction left unmatched.

The chain has TRBV19 and TRBJ1-6; D possibly corresponds to TRBD1 (5 bases). The ends were cut back, 5 bases at V and 6 bases at J, with 14 bases in the middle. This CDR3 contains 15 residues. Per the germline V gene, CDR1 is LNHDA and CDR2 is SQIVND (reference sequence). The CDR3 DNA sequence: TGTGCCAGTAGTGACGACAGCTACTCTAATTCACCCCTCCACTTT. Translating gives CASSDDSYSNSPLHF.

The gene calls are TRBV6-4 and TRBJ2-2; tentatively, D is TRBD2 (6 bases). Trimming pared 6 bases from V and 3 bases from J, leaving 11 bases between. The germline V gene has CDR1 MRHNA and CDR2 SNTAGT. The CDR3 spans 14 residues. CDR3 DNA sequence: TGTGCCAGCAGCGAGGGACTTGACACCGGGGAGCTGTTTTTT. It encodes CASSEGLDTGELFF.

J is TRBJ2-7 and V is TRBV2, with 12 bases lining up with TRBD1. This CDR3 is 14 amino acids long. Per germline, CDR1 SNHLY and CDR2 FYNNEI. V was pared by 7 bases and J by 4 bases, with 5 bases of the junction left unmatched. CDR3 loop: CASMGTGGTYEQYF. Written as DNA, the CDR3 is TGTGCCAGCATGGGGACAGGGGGCACGTACGAGCAGTACTTC.

The V and J genes are TRBV4-3 and TRBJ1-1; TRBD1 is a possible D gene (6 bases). The V gene's germline CDR1 is LGHNA and CDR2 YSLEER. The V gene lost 3 bases and the J gene lost 5 bases, with 10 bases spanning the gap. This CDR3 has 13 residues. The CDR3: CASSHRGGTEAFF. CDR3 nucleotides: TGCGCCAGCAGCCACAGGGGAGGGACTGAAGCTTTCTTT.

This clone was seen just once. The V and J genes are TRBV5-5 and TRBJ2-1; 10 bases agree with TRBD1. In germline, CDR1 is SGHKS, CDR2 YYEKEE (reference sequence). CDR3 length: 16 amino acids. The J segment lost 6 bases and the V segment lost 4 bases, leaving 10 bases of the junction unmatched. The CDR3 reads CASSPRPTGGGNEQFF. CDR3 sequence (DNA): TGTGCCAGCAGCCCGAGACCGACAGGGGGCGGCAATGAGCAGTTCTTC.

The chain links TRBV10-2 to TRBJ2-3; 7 bases fit TRBD1. CDR1 is WSHSY and CDR2 is SAAADI in the germline V gene. J lost 5 bases, V lost 8 bases, and 4 bases had no gene match. The length of the CDR3 is 12 residues. The CDR3 sequence: CASANRGDTQYF. CDR3 nucleotides: TGCGCCAGCGCAAACAGGGGAGATACGCAGTATTTT.

This chain connects TRBV30 to TRBJ2-1, with D possibly being TRBD2 (6 bases). Deletions cut 5 bases from V and 2 bases from J, with 16 bases between. The CDR3 totals 15 residues. Looked up from germline, CDR1 is GTSNPN and CDR2 is SVGIG (reference sequence). The CDR3 DNA follows: TGTGCCTGGGGGGGAGGAGCGGGTACCTACAATGAGCAGTTCTTC. This gives the protein CAWGGGAGTYNEQFF. Based on the CDR3 plus reference TRBV30 and TRBJ2-1, the full variable domain is SQTIHQWPATLVQPVGSPLSLECTVEGTSNPNLYWYRQAAGRGLQLLFYSVGIGQISSEVPQNLSASRPQDRQFILSSKKLLLSDSGFYLCAWGGGAGTYNEQFFGPGTRLTVL.

The chain recombines TRBV19 with TRBJ2-7; weak D call: TRBD1 (6 bases). This CDR3 comprises 14 residues. Germline CDR1 LNHDA, CDR2 SQIVND (reference sequence). Trimming took off 3 bases at V and 0 bases at J, with 9 bases between the two ends. The DNA of the CDR3 is TGTGCCAGTAGTATGGACAGAACCTCCTACGAGCAGTACTTC. As protein: CASSMDRTSYEQYF. The full variable domain, completed using reference TRBV19 and TRBJ2-7, is DGGITQSPKYLFRKEGQNVTLSCEQNLNHDAMYWYRQDPGQGLRLIYYSQIVNDFQKGDIAEGYSVSREKKESFPLTVTSAQKNPTAFYLCASSMDRTSYEQYFGPGTRLTVT.

The J gene is TRBJ1-3, the V gene TRBV15, with D uncertain. Germline CDR1 LNHNV, CDR2 YYDKDF (reference sequence). V shed 4 bases and J shed 2 bases, with 6 bases lying between them. The CDR3 contains 13 residues. CDR3 nucleotides: TGTGCCACCAGCATAAACGCTGGAAACACCATATATTTT. It is translated as CATSINAGNTIYF.

The V call is TRBV19, the J call TRBJ1-5, with 7 bases fitting TRBD1. Germline V lookup: CDR1 LNHDA, CDR2 SQIVND (reference sequence). V lost 0 bases, J lost 4 bases, and 6 bases stayed unmatched. The CDR3 runs to 16 residues. The CDR3 loop reads CASSIDRARGNQPQHF. CDR3 coding DNA: TGTGCCAGTAGTATAGATCGTGCCAGGGGGAATCAGCCCCAGCATTTT.

As DNA, the CDR3 is TGTGCCAGCAGCTTAGCTGAGGTGACAGGGTTGAGGAATGAGCAGTTCTTC. Protein product: CASSLAEVTGLRNEQFF. The rearrangement joins TRBV7-9 to TRBJ2-1; 7 bases match TRBD1. V trimming: 0 bases; J trimming: 7 bases; junction bases outside the gene matches: 12. Germline loops: CDR1 SEHNR, CDR2 FQNEAQ (reference sequence). CDR3 length: 17 residues.

The CDR3 region has the DNA TGCAGCGTTATGGACACCGGGGAGCTGTTTTTT. It codes for CSVMDTGELFF. The chain carries TRBV29-1 and TRBJ2-2, with D hard to call. Germline V lookup: CDR1 SQVTM, CDR2 ANQGSEA. This CDR3 is built from 11 residues. V lost 5 bases and J lost 3, with 4 bases in between.

The chain is built from TRBV5-6 and TRBJ1-1; D is ambiguous. The CDR3 spans 16 residues. With 2 bases removed from V and 4 bases from J, the gap between germline ends came to 18 bases. CDR1 and CDR2 (germline): SGHDT, YYEEEE. As DNA, the CDR3 is TGTGCCAGCAGCTTCTTTCGGGTCACTAAGGGCACTGAAGCTTTCTTT. Translated, it gives CASSFFRVTKGTEAFF.

V gene TRBV6-5 combines with J gene TRBJ1-1, with D perhaps matching TRBD1 (5 bases). V was trimmed by 2 bases and J by 1 base, leaving 8 bases between them. CDR1 and CDR2 (germline): MNHEY, SVGAGI. CDR3 length: 14 residues. The CDR3 loop is CASSYPGTNTEAFF. Written as DNA, the CDR3 is TGTGCCAGCAGTTACCCCGGGACGAACACTGAAGCTTTCTTT.

This clone was detected once. The rearrangement joins TRBV27 to TRBJ2-7; no definite D call. There are 14 residues in the CDR3. Germline CDR1 reads MNHEY; CDR2 reads SMNVEV (reference sequence). With 3 bases removed from V and 9 bases from J, the gap between germline ends came to 18 bases. The CDR3, as DNA: TGTGCCAGCAGTTTTAGTGGGCGGCAAGTCGTGCAGTACTTC. It specifies CASSFSGRQVVQYF.

The chain combines TRBV4-3 with TRBJ1-6, with D perhaps TRBD1 (6 bases). CDR3 length: 17 amino acids. Germline V lookup: CDR1 LGHNA, CDR2 YSLEER. Trimming stripped 2 bases from V and 1 base from J, with 12 bases between. CDR3 coding DNA: TGCGCCAGCAGCCAAACAGGGTTCGGGTCCTATAATTCACCCCTCCACTTT. This encodes CASSQTGFGSYNSPLHF.

The V gene is TRBV27, the J gene TRBJ2-1; TRBD2 agrees at 9 bases. The CDR3 is 17 residues long. CDR1 and CDR2 from the germline V gene are MNHEY and SMNVEV (reference sequence). Trimming cost V 5 bases and J 4 bases; bases outside gene matches: 12. The CDR3 reads CASSLRTGLAGYNEQFF. In DNA form, the CDR3 reads TGTGCCAGCAGTCTCCGGACAGGCCTAGCGGGATACAATGAGCAGTTCTTC.

The genes are TRBV19 and TRBJ2-3, with D perhaps matching TRBD2 (7 bases). The V end was cut by 8 bases, the J end by 9 bases, with 15 bases between. The CDR3 consists of 12 residues. CDR1 is LNHDA and CDR2 is SQIVND in the germline V gene (reference sequence). CDR3 sequence reads: CASRGGAKTQYF. Here the CDR3 DNA reads TGTGCCAGTCGTGGGGGGGCGAAGACGCAGTATTTT.